These T cell receptor beta chains were read from a single sample in a study of early T cells in non-severe SARS-CoV-2 infection. In TCRdb, the 5' RACE reads were re-called with MiXCR into one record per CDR3 protein. The sample holds fewer than 55,000 distinct CDR3 sequences; under 7.5% are singletons and the top ten take around 20%. The sequenced sample was whole blood, obtained at baseline. These receptors came from an adult who was a healthcare worker with PCR-confirmed SARS-CoV-2 infection or an uninfected control (not recorded which). CDR3s include the opening cysteine and the closing phenylalanine or tryptophan. Each record gives: D gene, V gene, clone size, J gene, CDR3 DNA, CDR3 protein. A D gene is named only where the DNA matches it firmly. Only some rows state a clone size, as once, few, many or a class for expanded clones.

NA,TRBV6-5,NA,TRBJ2-3,TGTGCCAGCAGGGGGATTAGTAGCGGACACACAGATACGCAGTATTTT,CASRGISSGHTDTQYF
NA,TRBV7-2,many,TRBJ2-1,TGTGCCAGCAGCTTAGCTCTCCGGCAGCCCCGGGGGCATGAGCAGTTCTTC,CASSLALRQPRGHEQFF
NA,TRBV6-6,many,TRBJ1-1,TGTGCCAGCAGTATATACATGAACACTGAAGCTTTCTTT,CASSIYMNTEAFF
NA,TRBV2,many,TRBJ2-7,TGTGCCAGCAGTGAAGTTCGGAGGGGCGAGCAGTACTTC,CASSEVRRGEQYF
NA,TRBV11-2,NA,TRBJ2-7,TGTGCCAGCAGCCTGCCCGGCTTCGTCTACGAGCAGTACTTC,CASSLPGFVYEQYF
NA,TRBV6-2/TRBV6-3,few,TRBJ1-5,TGTGCCAGCCGGGACGGGCTAAAGGCCCAGCATTTT,CASRDGLKAQHF
NA,TRBV5-1,few,TRBJ2-7,TGCGCCAGCGGGACCCAGGAAGGGGCCGAGCAGTACTTC,CASGTQEGAEQYF
NA,TRBV12-3/TRBV12-4,NA,TRBJ1-3,TGTGCCAGCCTCAGGGAATTAGATGGAAACACCATATATTTT,CASLRELDGNTIYF
NA,TRBV4-3,NA,TRBJ1-2,TGCGCCAGCAGCCAAGATGAGGACTATGGCTACACCTTC,CASSQDEDYGYTF
TRBD2,TRBV12-3/TRBV12-4,many,TRBJ2-3,TGTGCCAGCAGGGGGACTAGCGGGACAGATACGCAGTATTTT,CASRGTSGTDTQYF
NA,TRBV7-2,many,TRBJ2-1,TGTGCCAGCAGCTTAAGGGGAAGGGGAGTACAGTTCTTC,CASSLRGRGVQFF
TRBD1,TRBV28,NA,TRBJ1-5,TGTGCCAGCAGTCCCCCCCGGGACAGGCATTATAGCAATCAGCCCCAGCATTTT,CASSPPRDRHYSNQPQHF
NA,TRBV6-5,few,TRBJ2-3,TGTGCCAGCAGTTACTCTGGGGTGGGCACAGATACGCAGTATTTT,CASSYSGVGTDTQYF
TRBD1,TRBV20-1,many,TRBJ1-2,TGCAGTGCTTTTGGACAGGGGCGAGTAGGCTATGGCTACACCTTC,CSAFGQGRVGYGYTF
NA,TRBV12-2,NA,TRBJ2-7,TGTGCAAGTCGCTTAGGACGAGGGGGGACTCGCGTTCCAGACCAATACGAGCAGTACTTC,CASRLGRGGTRVPDQYEQYF
NA,TRBV5-1,many,TRBJ1-2,TGCGCCAGCAGCTTGGGGGCAGCAGAGCTCTATGGCTACACCTTC,CASSLGAAELYGYTF
NA,TRBV9,many,TRBJ2-2,TGTGCCAGCAGCGAGGAGGGAGTAGGGACCGGGGAGCTGTTTTTT,CASSEEGVGTGELFF
NA,TRBV19,many,TRBJ2-1,TGTGCCAGTAGTATCAGGGGACCACGCAATGAGCAGTTCTTC,CASSIRGPRNEQFF
NA,TRBV5-6,many,TRBJ1-6,TGTGCCAGCAGCCGTGAGGGGGTGAATTCACCCCTCCACTTT,CASSREGVNSPLHF
NA,TRBV6-5,NA,TRBJ1-1,TGTGCCAGCAGTAAGCCTCACAAACTAGGGTTCCCTGAAGCTTTCTTT,CASSKPHKLGFPEAFF
NA,TRBV7-8,NA,TRBJ2-1,TGTGCCAGCAGCCGCGCACGAAGGGTTGGTGAGCAGTTCTTC,CASSRARRVGEQFF
TRBD2,TRBV24-1,NA,TRBJ2-5,TGTGCCACCAGTGATATGGGAGCGGGGGGGGAGACCCAGTACTTC,CATSDMGAGGETQYF
NA,TRBV2,many,TRBJ2-5,TGTGCCAGCAGCGCCTTAGGGGGGGGAGAGACCCAGTACTTC,CASSALGGGETQYF
NA,TRBV20-1,many,TRBJ2-3,TGCAGTGCTAATTTGGCGGACGGCACAGATACGCAGTATTTT,CSANLADGTDTQYF
TRBD2,TRBV20-1,NA,TRBJ2-2,TGCAGTGCCGCCCCAGGACTAGCGAACACCGGGGAGCTGTTTTTT,CSAAPGLANTGELFF
NA,TRBV7-2,few,TRBJ1-2,TGTGCCAGCAGCTCCGGGACCTCAAACTATGGCTACACCTTC,CASSSGTSNYGYTF
NA,TRBV14,many,TRBJ2-3,TGTGCCAGCAGCCCTCCCGGGACTGCCACAGATACGCAGTATTTT,CASSPPGTATDTQYF
NA,TRBV5-1,NA,TRBJ2-3,TGCGCCAGCAGCTTGATACCTGCTGCGGGCCGCACAGATACGCAGTATTTT,CASSLIPAAGRTDTQYF
NA,TRBV5-6,many,TRBJ2-5,TGTGCCAGCAGCTTGACTGAGGGGAAGCCCCAGTACTTC,CASSLTEGKPQYF
TRBD1,TRBV4-2,many,TRBJ2-7,TGTGCCAGCAGCTCGGGGACAGGGAGAGGCGAGCAGTACTTC,CASSSGTGRGEQYF
NA,TRBV18,many,TRBJ2-3,TGTGCCAGCTCTCGGGGCCGAGCAGATACGCAGTATTTT,CASSRGRADTQYF
TRBD1,TRBV28,NA,TRBJ2-2,TGTGCCAGCAGTTTTCGGACAGGGGGTAGGACCGGGGAGCTGTTTTTT,CASSFRTGGRTGELFF
TRBD1,TRBV4-3,many,TRBJ1-5,TGCGCCAGCAGCCTAAACTGGGACAGCCAACAGCCCCAGCATTTT,CASSLNWDSQQPQHF
TRBD2,TRBV27,many,TRBJ2-1,TGTGCCAGCAGCACTAGCGGGAGATCTCTACAGAGCAATGAGCAGTTCTTC,CASSTSGRSLQSNEQFF
NA,TRBV29-1,NA,TRBJ2-1,TGCAGCGTGGGTCCTAGCTCCTACAATGAGCAGTTCTTC,CSVGPSSYNEQFF
NA,TRBV7-9,NA,TRBJ2-3,TGTGCCAGCAGCTTATCTGGTTCGGGTACAGATACGCAGTATTTT,CASSLSGSGTDTQYF
NA,TRBV5-1,many,TRBJ1-5,TGCGCCAGCAGCTTGGGGGGCGGAGAACAGCCCCAGCATTTT,CASSLGGGEQPQHF
NA,TRBV2,NA,TRBJ2-1,TGTGCCAGCATTAAAGGCGGGGGCGGCAAGAATGAGCAGTTCTTC,CASIKGGGGKNEQFF
TRBD1,TRBV6-5,few,TRBJ1-3,TGTGCCAGCAGTACCCTGACAGGGAATGGAAACACCATATATTTT,CASSTLTGNGNTIYF